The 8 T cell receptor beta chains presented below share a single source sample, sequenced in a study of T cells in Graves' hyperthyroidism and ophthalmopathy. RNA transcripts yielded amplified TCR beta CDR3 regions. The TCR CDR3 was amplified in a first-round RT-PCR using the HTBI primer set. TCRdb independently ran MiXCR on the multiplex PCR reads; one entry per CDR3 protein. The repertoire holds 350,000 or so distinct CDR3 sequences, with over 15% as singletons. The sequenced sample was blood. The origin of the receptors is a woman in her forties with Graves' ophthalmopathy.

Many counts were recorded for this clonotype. As DNA, the CDR3 is TGTGCCAGCAGTTACGGAACAGGGCATGAAGCTTTCTTT. Amino acid sequence: CASSYGTGHEAFF. This chain joins TRBV6-5 and TRBJ1-1; TRBD1 might be the D (6 bases). Looked up from germline, CDR1 is MNHEY and CDR2 is SVGAGI. The germline V and J ends were trimmed by 2 bases and 7 bases, with 11 bases remaining between them. CDR3 length: 13 amino acids.

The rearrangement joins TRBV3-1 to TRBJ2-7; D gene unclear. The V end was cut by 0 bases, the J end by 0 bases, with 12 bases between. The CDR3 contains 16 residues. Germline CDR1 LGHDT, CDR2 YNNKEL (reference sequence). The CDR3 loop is CASSQDTHASSYEQYF. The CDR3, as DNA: TGTGCCAGCAGCCAAGATACACACGCGAGCTCCTACGAGCAGTACTTC.

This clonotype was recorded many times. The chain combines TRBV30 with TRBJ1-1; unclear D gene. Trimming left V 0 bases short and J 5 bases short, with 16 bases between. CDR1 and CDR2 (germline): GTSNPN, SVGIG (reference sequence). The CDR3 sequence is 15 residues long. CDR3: CAWSVLAGGETEAFF. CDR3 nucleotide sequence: TGTGCCTGGAGTGTATTAGCAGGCGGGGAAACTGAAGCTTTCTTT.

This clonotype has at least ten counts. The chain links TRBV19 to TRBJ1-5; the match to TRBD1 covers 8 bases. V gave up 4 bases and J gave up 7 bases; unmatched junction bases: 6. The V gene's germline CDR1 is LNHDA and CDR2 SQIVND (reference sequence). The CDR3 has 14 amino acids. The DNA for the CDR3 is TGTGCCAGTAGTAACCCAGGGGGCTGGCAGCCCCAGCATTTT. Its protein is CASSNPGGWQPQHF.

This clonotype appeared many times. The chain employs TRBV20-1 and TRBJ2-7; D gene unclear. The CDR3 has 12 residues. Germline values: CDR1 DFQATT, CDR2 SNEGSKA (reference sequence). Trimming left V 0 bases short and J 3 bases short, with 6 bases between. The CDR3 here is CSAREAGYEQYF. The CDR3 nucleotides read TGCAGTGCTAGAGAGGCCGGCTACGAGCAGTACTTC.

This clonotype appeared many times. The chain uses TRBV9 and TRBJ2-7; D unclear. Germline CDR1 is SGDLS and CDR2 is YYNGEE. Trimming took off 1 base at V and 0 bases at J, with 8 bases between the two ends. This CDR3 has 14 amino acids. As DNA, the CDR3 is TGTGCCAGCAGCGTAAGCCAGACCTCCTACGAGCAGTACTTC. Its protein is CASSVSQTSYEQYF. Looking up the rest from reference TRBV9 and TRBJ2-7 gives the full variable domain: DSGVTQTPKHLITATGQRVTLRCSPRSGDLSVYWYQQSLDQGLQFLIQYYNGEERAKGNILERFSAQQFPDLHSELNLSSLELGDSALYFCASSVSQTSYEQYFGPGTRLTVT.

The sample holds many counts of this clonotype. The CDR3, as DNA: TGTGCCAGCAGTCCCCCGGTCTATAATTCACCCCTCCACTTT. Protein product: CASSPPVYNSPLHF. The V and J genes are TRBV27 and TRBJ1-6, with D unclear. V lost 5 bases to trimming and J lost 3 bases, with 8 bases between them. Germline-derived CDR1 and CDR2 are MNHEY and SMNVEV (reference sequence). The CDR3 is made up of 14 amino acids.

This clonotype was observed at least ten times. CDR3 in amino acids: CAIGSSERSNTEAFF. The DNA for the CDR3 is TGTGCCATCGGTTCCTCCGAGAGGTCGAACACTGAAGCTTTCTTT. The gene calls are TRBV10-3 and TRBJ1-1; D remains ambiguous. Trimming took off 8 bases at V and 1 base at J, with 17 bases between the two ends. CDR1 and CDR2 (germline): ENHRY, SYGVKD. This CDR3 has 15 amino acids.